The count of the clone carrying this T cell receptor beta chain is one. Sequenced by immunoSEQ multiplex PCR; TCRdb stores in-frame clones only, minus some. The table has more than 75,000 clones, roughly nine tenths seen once. These data belong to a study of OX40 agonist ivuxolimab in advanced cancers. Study information: Patients received the agonistic anti-OX40 (CD134) antibody ivuxolimab.

The CDR3 has 14 amino acids. CDR1 and CDR2 (germline): SGHVS, FQNEAQ. Trimming at V came to 5 bases and at J to 1 base, leaving 4 bases not matched to a gene. The sequencing here drew on CD4+ or CD8+ T cells sorted from blood, taken in a trial of the OX40 agonist ivuxolimab. This receptor was identified in an adult with an advanced solid tumor such as melanoma, head and neck, liver or kidney cancer. This chain links TRBV7-8 with TRBJ1-1; 7 bases align to TRBD1. The CDR3 loop reads CASSPYRGNTEAFF. CDR3 coding DNA: TGTGCCAGCAGCCCCTACAGGGGGAACACTGAAGCTTTCTTT.